What follows describes a single TCR beta chain. As yet, its antigen is unknown. The source of the sample is a study of T cell responses to AZD1222 COVID-19 vaccine. The assay was immunoSEQ multiplex PCR, and TCRdb's table has in-frame clones only and misses some. In the table there are 140,000 to 150,000 clones, over 90% of which are singletons. Study results and limitations: Donors were mostly white British, more females; clonal diversity possibly underestimated. Spike-specific TCR breadth and depth grew following two AZD1222 doses. Spike-wide coverage was observed for vaccine-associated CD4 TCRs, with dominant responses at 160-218 and 743-854. Repertoire sampling was restricted to post-peak T cell response timepoints.

The J segment lost 10 bases and the V segment lost 5 bases, leaving 16 bases of the junction unmatched. The germline gives CDR1 SGHAT, CDR2 FQNNGV. The CDR3 covers 17 residues. The chain recombines TRBV11-2 with TRBJ2-2; 10 bases align to TRBD2. This TCR came from an adult in good health. Sequenced material: peripheral blood, taken on day 0 of AZD1222 vaccination. CDR3 amino acids: CASSRGRRLAGEKELFF. The CDR3 region has the DNA TGTGCCAGCAGCCGAGGTCGGAGGCTAGCGGGAGAAAAGGAGCTGTTTTTT.